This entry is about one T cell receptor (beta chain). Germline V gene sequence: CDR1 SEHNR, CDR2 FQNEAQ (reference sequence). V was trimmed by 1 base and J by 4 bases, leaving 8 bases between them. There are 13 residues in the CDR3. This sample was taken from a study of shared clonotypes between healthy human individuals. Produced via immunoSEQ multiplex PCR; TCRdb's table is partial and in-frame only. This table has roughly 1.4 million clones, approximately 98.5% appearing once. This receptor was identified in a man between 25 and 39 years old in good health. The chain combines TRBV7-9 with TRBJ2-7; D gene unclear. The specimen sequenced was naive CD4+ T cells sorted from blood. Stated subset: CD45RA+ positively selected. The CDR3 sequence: CASSLGPRYEQYF. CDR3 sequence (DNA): TGTGCCAGCAGCTTAGGACCCCGTTACGAGCAGTACTTC.